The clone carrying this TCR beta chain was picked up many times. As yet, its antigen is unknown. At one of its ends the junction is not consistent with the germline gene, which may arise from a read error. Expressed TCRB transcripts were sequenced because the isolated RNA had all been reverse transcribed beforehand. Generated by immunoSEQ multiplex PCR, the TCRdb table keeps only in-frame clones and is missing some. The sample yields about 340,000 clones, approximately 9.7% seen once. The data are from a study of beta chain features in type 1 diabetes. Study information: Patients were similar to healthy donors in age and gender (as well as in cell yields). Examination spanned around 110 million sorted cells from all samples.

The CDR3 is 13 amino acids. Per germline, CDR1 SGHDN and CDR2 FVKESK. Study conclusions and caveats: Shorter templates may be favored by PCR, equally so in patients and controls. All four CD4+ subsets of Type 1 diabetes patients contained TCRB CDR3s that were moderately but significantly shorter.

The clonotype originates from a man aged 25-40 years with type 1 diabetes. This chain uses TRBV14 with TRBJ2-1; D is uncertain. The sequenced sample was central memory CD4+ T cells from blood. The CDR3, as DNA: TGTGCCAGCAGCCAGCAGATCGACAACGAGCAGTTCTTC. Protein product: CASSQQIDNEQFF.